This TCR beta chain stems from a study of T cell responses to AZD1222 COVID-19 vaccine. Broader study findings: Repertoires were sampled only after the peak T cell response.

Some clones are missing from TCRdb's copy, which holds only in-frame ones; the method was immunoSEQ multiplex PCR. The repertoire holds about 160,000 clones, with roughly 90% as singletons. Trimming removed 5 bases from V and 9 bases from J; junction bases left unmatched: 14. Germline CDR1 is MDHEN and CDR2 is SYDVKM. The CDR3 is 16 amino acids. With regard to this clone: Its antigen is not identified.

The sequencing here drew on peripheral blood, taken 28 days after the second AZD1222 dose. The receptor's source is an adult who received the AZD1222 COVID-19 vaccine. This chain uses TRBV28 with TRBJ1-5; TRBD1 agrees at 9 bases. In DNA, the CDR3 is TGTGCCAGCAGTGGCCCGGGACAGGGTGGCCTAGGGCCCCAGCATTTT. This gives the protein CASSGPGQGGLGPQHF.